This T cell receptor beta chain appears in the sequencing data of a study of Graves' ophthalmopathy and Graves' hyperthyroidism. This clonotype was counted at least ten times. Its antigen remains unidentified. Whole-study results and caveats: With approximately 90% sensitivity and roughly 76% specificity, a 13-signature model separated ophthalmopathy from stable hyperthyroidism. The model predicted progression of ophthalmopathy with a sensitivity of roughly 70%, and its specificity was roughly 72%.

This CDR3 is built from 13 residues. V was trimmed by 4 bases and J by 7 bases, leaving 10 bases between them. The germline V gene has CDR1 MNHNS and CDR2 SASEGT. Researchers took RNA transcripts and amplified TCR beta CDR3 regions from them. First-round RT-PCR with HTBI primers preceded a second-round multiplex PCR. One entry per CDR3 protein results from TCRdb running MiXCR on the multiplex PCR reads. The repertoire holds just over 400,000 distinct CDR3 sequences, over 20% seen once, with around 3% in the top ten. The chain is built from TRBV6-1 and TRBJ2-2; D unclear. The sequence was collected from a woman under 30 with stable Graves' hyperthyroidism. The sample comprised peripheral blood. The CDR3 DNA is TGTGCCAGCAGTGCCCTTAGAGGCGGGGAGCTGTTTTTT. It encodes CASSALRGGELFF.